The entry below describes one T cell receptor (beta chain). These data belong to a study of blood T cell repertoires in COVID-19. About the study: From the United States, Italy and Spain came samples of acute and convalescent COVID-19.

Only in-frame clones appear in the TCRdb table, and some are missing; sequencing was by immunoSEQ multiplex PCR. Of some 85,000 clones listed, 89% are singletons. After removal of 5 bases from V and 6 bases from J, the junction contained 2 bases not matched to a gene. This CDR3 is built from 14 residues. CDR1 and CDR2 (germline): SGHTA, FQGTGA. The sample consisted of peripheral blood. The sequence was obtained from a man aged 50 to 59 with acute or convalescent COVID-19. This rearrangement joins TRBV7-3 to TRBJ1-6; TRBD1 aligns across 9 bases. DNA for the CDR3: TGTGCCAGCAGCCGGACAGGGGTTAATTCACCCCTCCACTTT. Its protein is CASSRTGVNSPLHF.